The clone carrying this T cell receptor beta chain was counted only a few times. Germline-derived CDR1 and CDR2 are MNHEY and SVGAGI. The CDR3 consists of 14 residues. V lost 5 bases to trimming and J lost 5 bases; unmatched junction nucleotides: 7. This sample was included in a study of T-cell memory formation after mild COVID-19. Study background: TCR clusters showed largely donor specificity.

TCRdb analysed the 5' RACE reads with MiXCR anew, one entry per CDR3 protein. There are roughly 250,000 distinct CDR3 sequences in the sample; 16% occur only once, and approximately 3.6% lies in the top ten. The sequenced material came from PBMCs or a T cell subset sorted from them (not recorded which). The TCR sequence derives from a man in his late teens or twenties who had mild COVID-19 (a few samples of this study predate the infection). Cell type and time point are not known. This chain connects TRBV6-5 to TRBJ1-1; the match to TRBD1 covers 8 bases. CDR3 sequence: CASSIDRGRTEAFF. CDR3 bases: TGTGCCAGCAGTATCGACAGGGGAAGGACTGAAGCTTTCTTT.